This T cell receptor (beta chain) was captured in a study of cytomegalovirus exposure and HLA in healthy donors. Of note for this clone: What it recognizes is unknown.

V dropped 6 bases and J dropped 4; count of bases not matched to a gene: 6. The CDR3 is 14 amino acids. CDR1 is MNHNY and CDR2 is SVGAGI in the germline V gene (reference sequence). Assay: immunoSEQ multiplex PCR; the TCRdb copy retains only in-frame clones and omits some. This table holds 220,000 or so clones, around four fifths found once. General study points: Per published reports, the classifier diagnosed cytomegalovirus status with high specificity and sensitivity. Some TCR beta chains (roughly 160 of them) were listed as cytomegalovirus-associated. As confirmed in vitro, a few CMV-associated chains were specific for CMV antigens.

This chain joins TRBV6-6 and TRBJ1-1; 9 positions match TRBD1. The sample was PBMCs. The receptor was isolated from a woman in her 30s in good health and CMV-seropositive. The CDR3 is CASRGQGGVTEAFF. CDR3 nucleotides: TGTGCCAGCAGGGGACAGGGCGGGGTCACTGAAGCTTTCTTT.